This entry features one TCR beta chain sequence. Its antigen is unknown. Donors likely had unrecorded immune exposures despite being nominally healthy when sampled. The PCR ran on 60 Vbeta and 13 Jbeta primers. Profiled with immunoSEQ multiplex PCR; TCRdb holds only in-frame clones, not every one. The sample shows 150,000 to 200,000 clones, approximately 86% of them seen only once. This specimen belongs to a study of cytomegalovirus exposure and HLA in healthy donors. Study results and limitations: Data from an earlier analysis indicated that most TCR beta V segments were productive either about 90% or about 30% of the time. Cytomegalovirus status was reportedly diagnosed by the classifier with high sensitivity and specificity.

The clonotype originates from a woman aged 18 to 35 in good health and CMV-seronegative. The sequencing input was PBMCs.

In nucleotides, the CDR3 is TGCGCCAGCAGCTTGACTACAGGGAATTCACCCCTCCACTTT. Its translation: CASSLTTGNSPLHF. The chain employs TRBV5-1 and TRBJ1-6, with a tentative D call TRBD1 (6 bases). The V end lost 1 base, the J end lost 7 bases, and 9 bases lay between the germline ends. CDR1 SGHRS and CDR2 YFSETQ come from the germline V gene. The length of the CDR3 is 14 residues. Using reference TRBV5-1 and TRBJ1-6 for the parts outside the CDR3, the full variable domain is KAGVTQTPRYLIKTRGQQVTLSCSPISGHRSVSWYQQTPGQGLQFLFEYFSETQRNKGNFPGRFSGRQFSNSRSEMNVSTLELGDSALYLCASSLTTGNSPLHFGNGTRLTVT.